The rows below give T cell receptor beta chains drawn from one sample of a study of cytomegalovirus exposure and HLA in healthy donors. Only in-frame clones appear in the TCRdb table, and some are missing; sequencing was by immunoSEQ multiplex PCR. The sample holds around 45,000 clones, around 90% seen once. What was sequenced was PBMCs. The receptors were sampled from a young man in good health and CMV-seronegative. CDR3s include the opening cysteine and the closing phenylalanine or tryptophan. Fields, in order: V gene, J gene, clone size, D gene, CDR3 DNA, CDR3 protein. D genes are given only for firm matches. The size of a clone is reported for some rows only, either as once, few or many, or as a class for expanded clones.

TRBV27	TRBJ2-7	-	TRBD2	TGTGCCAGCAGTTCAAGCGGGAGGGAGTACGAGCAGTACTTC	CASSSSGREYEQYF
TRBV19	TRBJ1-5	-	-	TGTGCCAGTAGTATAGGGACAGCGAGCAATCAGCCCCAGCATTTT	CASSIGTASNQPQHF
TRBV7-8	TRBJ1-1	-	-	TGTGCCAGCAGCTTTCAGGTGTTAAACACTGAAGCTTTCTTT	CASSFQVLNTEAFF
TRBV15	TRBJ1-2	-	-	TGTGCCACCAGCAGAGGCGGGGGGGTTTTCGGAGGCTACACCTTC	CATSRGGGVFGGYTF
TRBV18	TRBJ2-1	-	-	TGTGCCAGCTCATTCGAACCGGGAGTAGAATTATCCCATGAGCAGTTCTTC	CASSFEPGVELSHEQFF
TRBV28	TRBJ2-4	-	TRBD1	TGTGCCAGCAGTAGGCTGGGACAGGTACGACTAGCCAAAAACATTCAGTACTTC	CASSRLGQVRLAKNIQYF
TRBV9	TRBJ1-5	-	TRBD1	TGTGCCAGCAGCGTAGCTGGGGACAGGTTTCAGCCCCAGCATTTT	CASSVAGDRFQPQHF
TRBV29-1	TRBJ1-5	few	-	TGCAGCGTTCAGCAGGGGTCGGGTCAGCCCCAGCATTTT	CSVQQGSGQPQHF
TRBV7-2	TRBJ2-5	-	-	TGTGCCAGCAGCCCCGCGGAGACCCAGTACTTC	CASSPAETQYF
TRBV7-8	TRBJ1-2	-	TRBD1	TGTGCCAGCAGCTTAACGGCGGACAGGCGAGGGGGCTACACCTTC	CASSLTADRRGGYTF
TRBV5-1	TRBJ1-2	once	TRBD1	TGCGCCAGCAGCCCCCGGACAGGGGGTGGTTCTAACTATGGCTACACCTTC	CASSPRTGGGSNYGYTF
TRBV9	TRBJ2-5	-	-	TGTGCCAGCAGCAGACTAAGCGGGGAGACCCAGTACTTC	CASSRLSGETQYF
TRBV4-3	TRBJ1-4	-	TRBD1	TGCGCCAGCAGCCAGAACAGGGGGTTGGGTGAAAAACTGTTTTTT	CASSQNRGLGEKLFF
TRBV6-1	TRBJ2-7	-	-	TGTGCCGCGGGGCGCCTGGGTAGCTACTACGAGCAGTACTTC	CAAGRLGSYYEQYF
TRBV10-2	TRBJ1-4	-	TRBD1	TGCGCCAGCAGTCACGGACAGGGTAGGGGAGATGAAAAACTGTTTTTT	CASSHGQGRGDEKLFF
TRBV2	TRBJ2-1	-	-	TGTGCCAGCAGGATTGCAGGGGACGATGAGCAGTTCTTC	CASRIAGDDEQFF
TRBV27	TRBJ2-3	-	TRBD2	TGTGCCAGCAGTTTACCGGGGGGGAGAGATACGCAGTATTTT	CASSLPGGRDTQYF
TRBV21-1	TRBJ2-7	medium-sized	-	TGTGCCAGCAGCAGTCAGGGGACCAACTACGAGCAGTACTTC	CASSSQGTNYEQYF
TRBV6-5	TRBJ2-1	-	-	TGTGCCAGCAGTCTGGACTCGAACAATGAGCAGTTCTTC	CASSLDSNNEQFF
TRBV4-3	TRBJ1-2	-	-	TGCGCCAGCAGCCAAGTGGGGGGGGGATCCTATGGCTACACCTTC	CASSQVGGGSYGYTF
TRBV5-4	TRBJ2-3	-	-	TGTGCCAGCAGAGGGGAAACTAGCACAGATACGCAGTATTTT	CASRGETSTDTQYF
TRBV27	TRBJ2-7	-	-	TGTGCCAGCAGTGCGACGCCAGGTCTCCATTCCTACGAGCAGTACTTC	CASSATPGLHSYEQYF
TRBV6-1	TRBJ2-5	-	TRBD2	TGTGCCAGCAGTGAACAGGGACTAGTCCAAGAGACCCAGTACTTC	CASSEQGLVQETQYF
TRBV27	TRBJ2-5	once	TRBD1	TGTGCCAGCAGTTTATCCGAACCGACAGGGTTTGGAGAGACCCAGTACTTC	CASSLSEPTGFGETQYF
TRBV5-5	TRBJ1-1	-	TRBD1	TGTGCCAGCAGCTTGGGAGCAGGGGGAGAGAGAGCTTTCTTT	CASSLGAGGERAFF
TRBV5-4	TRBJ1-1	-	-	TGTGCCAGCAGCTTAATGCGATCGGGGGGCTTAAACACTGAAGCTTTCTTT	CASSLMRSGGLNTEAFF
TRBV28	TRBJ1-2	-	-	TGTGCCAGTCAGTCGGGGGGCAATGGCTACACCTTC	CASQSGGNGYTF
TRBV7-8	TRBJ2-2	-	-	TGTGCCAGCAGCTTACAAGGACTCGTCACCGGGGAGCTGTTTTTT	CASSLQGLVTGELFF
TRBV13	TRBJ1-5	-	TRBD1	TGTGCCAGCAGTTCCTACCGGGACAGCAGGAGCAATCAGCCCCAGCATTTT	CASSSYRDSRSNQPQHF
TRBV4-3	TRBJ2-1	-	TRBD2	TGCGCCAGCAGCCAAGACCTAAGAAGCGGGGGGGCCAATGAGCAGTTCTTC	CASSQDLRSGGANEQFF
TRBV9	TRBJ1-6	once	-	TGTGCCAGCAGCGTTCGACAGGACAATTCACCCCTCCACTTT	CASSVRQDNSPLHF
TRBV6-5	TRBJ1-5	-	TRBD1	TGTGCCAGCAAGGACAGGACTTATCAGCCCCAGCATTTT	CASKDRTYQPQHF
TRBV15	TRBJ2-3	-	-	TGTGCCACCAGCAGAGCGGGGTCCGCAGATACGCAGTATTTT	CATSRAGSADTQYF
TRBV6-6	TRBJ2-1	-	TRBD1	TGTGCCAGCAGTTACCGGACAGGGTGGGCCGACAATGAGCAGTTCTTC	CASSYRTGWADNEQFF
TRBV10-3	TRBJ2-7	-	TRBD1	TGTGCCATCGGGGGACAGGGTATTTCCTACGAGCAGTACTTC	CAIGGQGISYEQYF